The clone carrying this T cell receptor (beta chain) was recorded a few times. Its cognate antigen is unknown. This entry is derived from a study of cytomegalovirus exposure and HLA in healthy donors. Overall study findings and caveats: Investigators reported 150 to 200 TCR beta chains as tied to cytomegalovirus. Reportedly, diagnosis of cytomegalovirus status by the classifier showed high specificity and sensitivity.

The method was immunoSEQ multiplex PCR; TCRdb's version includes in-frame clones alone and lacks a portion of them. This table has some 210,000 clones, roughly 83% appearing once. From germline, CDR1 is SGHRS and CDR2 YFSETQ. There are 14 residues in the CDR3. The germline V and J ends were trimmed by 2 bases and 4 bases, with 12 bases remaining between them. The V call is TRBV5-1, the J call TRBJ1-2; unclear D gene. The TCR originated in a woman in her late teens or twenties in good health and CMV-seronegative. The specimen was PBMCs. The CDR3: CASSFDSAGYGYTF. The CDR3 nucleotides read TGCGCCAGCAGCTTTGATTCAGCGGGCTATGGCTACACCTTC.